This T cell receptor (beta chain) was recovered during a study of long-term antiretroviral therapy in people with HIV. Study-level results: Narrower CDR3 length ranges marked HIV repertoires relative to controls.

Of note for this clone: Its cognate antigen is unknown.

Sequencing used immunoSEQ v3.0 at survey level. Assay used: immunoSEQ multiplex PCR; TCRdb lists only in-frame clones, some missing. The sample shows 34,000 or so clones, about 88% of them seen only once. Trimming left V 11 bases short and J 2 bases short, with 9 bases between. CDR1 and CDR2 from the germline V gene are MNHNS and SASEGT. The CDR3 spans 11 residues. The sequencing here drew on unsorted PBMCs, taken just over 2.7 years before starting antiretroviral therapy. V usage is TRBV6-1 and J usage is TRBJ2-5; D is uncertain. This receptor was identified in a young woman with HIV. The CDR3 spells CASAGQETQYF. The CDR3 DNA sequence: TGTGCCTCGGCCGGGCAAGAGACCCAGTACTTC.